This T cell receptor (beta chain) was recovered during a study of CD8 T cells in Susac syndrome (dated by TCRdb to the late 2010s). Describing the broader study: The study used repertoire sequencing to test whether antigen drove CD8+ T cell activation and differentiation in Susac syndrome. The study compared CD8+ T cell repertoire clonality among 12 healthy donors, around 14 Susac syndrome patients and 15 or so multiple sclerosis patients. Overall study results and their limits: The number of individuals in the TCR sequencing and HLA analysis was recognized as being relatively small.

High-throughput TCR beta sequencing profiled peripheral blood CD8+ and CD4+ T cells from healthy donors, Susac syndrome patients and multiple sclerosis patients. The multiple sclerosis controls were treatment-naive patients whose relapsing-remitting disease, either stable or active, fulfilled the revised McDonald criteria. Bulk CD8+ and CD4+ T cells were purified magnetically by negative isolation, whereas CD8+ TEMRA cells were enriched by FACS. Blood was drawn into EDTA tubes, processed within 24 hours, and PBMCs were isolated by density gradient centrifugation. PBMCs destined for TCR sequencing were cryopreserved in liquid nitrogen and later thawed in a 37 °C water bath. Purity of sorted or isolated CD4+, CD8+ and CD8+ TEMRA cells was at least 90%. CDR1 and CDR2 (MGHRA, YSYEKL) derive from the germline V gene. The germline ends are 10 bases apart after V is trimmed by 2 bases and J by 0 bases. There are 15 amino acids in the CDR3, from cysteine to phenylalanine inclusive. The only DNA kept is the CDR3, 45 bases in frame from the first base.

Concerning this clonotype itself: Its antigen is currently not known. Within one base of it there is no much larger clone, and no base qualities were kept.

RNA was extracted using the RNeasy kit, and roughly 0.45 to 1 microgram was reverse transcribed with random hexamers. The immunoSEQ multiplex PCR assay, which covers 54 Vbeta and 13 Jbeta segments, was used to amplify TCR beta CDR3 regions. PCR amplification bias was corrected by using a synthetic template baseline for primer optimization and computational correction. The source study handled its data this way. Reads were annotated to V, D and J genes per IMGT and analyzed with immunoSEQ Analyzer, keeping only productive sequences. Clonality was computed as one minus Shannon entropy normalized by log2 of the number of productive unique sequences. For each patient and control, public and private clones were evaluated among the 100 most prevalent clones. A clone was defined as Susac-specific if it was absent from the healthy and MS cohorts, from some 1,100 published viral clones and from other ImmuneACCESS disease sequences. In TCRdb, the public reads were trimmed at Q25 with fastp and aligned with MiXCR, with productive beta chains retained. CDR3 protein duplicates are merged, each entry listing the most common genes and DNA. The V and J calls follow TCRdb's processing rather than the paper's. In this sample the table shows 400,000 to 550,000 distinct CDR3 sequences, 85% to 90% of which occur a single time. The ten most abundant clones make up about 0.12% of the sample.

The TCR comes from a human donor with multiple sclerosis. Recombination joined TRBV4-1 with TRBJ1-2, and possibly TRBD1, on 6 matching bases. Sequencing input: CD8+ T cells from PBMCs. The sequence in DNA is TGCGCCAGCAGCCAAACCCGGACAGCTAACTATGGCTACACCTTC. Translated, this gives CASSQTRTANYGYTF.